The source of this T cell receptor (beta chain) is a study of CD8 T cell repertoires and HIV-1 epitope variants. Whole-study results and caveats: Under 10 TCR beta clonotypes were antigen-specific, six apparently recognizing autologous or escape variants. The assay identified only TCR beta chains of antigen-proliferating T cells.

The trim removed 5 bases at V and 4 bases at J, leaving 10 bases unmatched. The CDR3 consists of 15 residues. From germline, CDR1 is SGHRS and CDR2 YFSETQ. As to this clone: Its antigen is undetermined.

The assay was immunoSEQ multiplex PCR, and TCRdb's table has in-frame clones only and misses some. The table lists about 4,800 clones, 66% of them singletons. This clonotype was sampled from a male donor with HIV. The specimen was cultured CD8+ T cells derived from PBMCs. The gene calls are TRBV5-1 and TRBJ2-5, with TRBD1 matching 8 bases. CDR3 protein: CASSSLPTGVETQYF. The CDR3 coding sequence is TGCGCCAGCAGTTCACTCCCGACAGGGGTAGAGACCCAGTACTTC.